The next 30 T cell receptor beta chains were all read from a single sample in a study of shared clonotypes between healthy human individuals. The method was immunoSEQ multiplex PCR; TCRdb's version includes in-frame clones alone and lacks a portion of them. Found here are about 2.1 million clones, 93% of them singletons; the top ten hold approximately 1.6%. Naive-designated CD8 cells lacked CD45RO, were positively enriched for CCR7, and omitted terminally differentiated effector memory CD45RA+ cells. Material for sequencing was naive CD8+ T cells from PBMCs. These receptors originate from a man between 18 and 29 years old in good health. Some clones in this sample may be carry-over from other donors' samples.

With regard to this clone: The identical CDR3 is also encoded by other nucleotide sequences in the sample. The rearrangement joins TRBV27 to TRBJ1-4, with no clear D. This CDR3 contains 14 residues. V was clipped by 3 bases and J by 5 bases, with 10 bases between them. CDR1 is MNHEY, CDR2 SMNVEV, per germline (reference sequence). The CDR3, as DNA: TGTGCCAGCAGTTTGTCCGGAACGAATGAAAAACTGTTTTTT. Protein: CASSLSGTNEKLFF.

The J gene is TRBJ2-1, the V gene TRBV29-1; D assignment may be TRBD1 or TRBD2 (5 bases each). The CDR3 totals 13 residues. The V gene lost 6 bases and the J gene lost 5 bases, with 14 bases spanning the gap. CDR1 is SQVTM, CDR2 ANQGSEA, per germline. CDR3 nucleotide sequence: TGCAGCGTCGCCTCGGGGCGGGACAATGAGCAGTTCTTC. Protein: CSVASGRDNEQFF.

This clone appeared a few times. The gene calls are TRBV30 and TRBJ1-4, with D possibly TRBD1 on 5 matching bases. This CDR3 has 16 residues. Trimming removed 0 bases at V and 3 bases at J, with 14 bases between. The germline V gene encodes CDR1 GTSNPN and CDR2 SVGIG (reference sequence). CDR3 protein: CAWSVLRGDPNEKLFF. The CDR3 DNA reads as TGTGCCTGGAGTGTTTTAAGGGGTGACCCTAATGAAAAACTGTTTTTT.

This clone showed up just once. The V call is TRBV5-1, the J call TRBJ2-7; 8 positions match TRBD2. This CDR3 has 16 amino acids. Germline V lookup: CDR1 SGHRS, CDR2 YFSETQ. Trimming took 0 bases from V and 2 from J; bases not matched to a gene: 7. Here the CDR3 reads CASSLAKVAGTYEQYF. In DNA, the CDR3 is TGCGCCAGCAGCTTGGCCAAAGTAGCGGGGACCTACGAGCAGTACTTC.

The rearrangement links TRBV19 to TRBJ2-1, with 13 bases fitting TRBD2. The CDR3 runs 20 residues. Germline CDR1 is LNHDA and CDR2 is SQIVND (reference sequence). Trimming removed 3 bases from V and 3 bases from J; junction bases left unmatched: 14. Here the CDR3 reads CASSIPREAWTSGSYNEQFF. The CDR3 DNA sequence: TGTGCCAGTAGTATCCCCAGGGAGGCTTGGACTAGCGGGAGCTACAATGAGCAGTTCTTC.

J is TRBJ2-1 and V is TRBV28; 9 positions match TRBD1. V lost 10 bases to trimming and J lost 7 bases; unmatched junction nucleotides: 11. Germline CDR1 reads MDHEN; CDR2 reads SYDVKM. The CDR3 is made up of 14 amino acids. CDR3 loop: CATMPGQGQNEQFF. CDR3 in DNA: TGTGCCACCATGCCGGGACAGGGCCAGAATGAGCAGTTCTTC.

V gene TRBV7-9 combines with J gene TRBJ2-5, with unresolved D. This CDR3 spans 15 amino acids. Germline CDR1 reads SEHNR; CDR2 reads FQNEAQ (reference sequence). The V and J ends lost 6 bases and 1 base respectively, with 15 bases between them. The CDR3 DNA follows: TGTGCCAGCAGTAATAGGAATGGCCCCCAAGAGACCCAGTACTTC. Its protein is CASSNRNGPQETQYF. Supplemented by reference TRBV7-9 and TRBJ2-5, the full variable domain reads DTGVSQNPRHKITKRGQNVTFRCDPISEHNRLYWYRQTLGQGPEFLTYFQNEAQLEKSRLLSDRFSAERPKGSFSTLEIQRTEQGDSAMYLCASSNRNGPQETQYFGPGTRLLVL.

The chain is built from TRBV7-6 and TRBJ2-2; D is uncertain. CDR1 and CDR2 (germline): SGHVS, FNYEAQ. The germline V and J ends were trimmed by 5 bases and 5 bases, with 9 bases remaining between them. The CDR3 consists of 13 residues. The CDR3 protein is CASSPRDTGELFF. CDR3 coding DNA: TGTGCCAGCAGCCCTAGAGATACCGGGGAGCTGTTTTTT. Full variable domain (outside the CDR3, taken from reference TRBV7-6 and TRBJ2-2): GAGVSQSPRYKVTKRGQDVALRCDPISGHVSLYWYRQALGQGPEFLTYFNYEAQQDKSGLPNDRFSAERPEGSISTLTIQRTEQRDSAMYRCASSPRDTGELFFGEGSRLTVL.

The V and J genes are TRBV28 and TRBJ2-2, with no clear D. Trimming cost V 7 bases and J 3 bases, with 6 bases left between them. From germline, CDR1 is MDHEN and CDR2 SYDVKM. The CDR3 spans 12 residues. CDR3 protein: CASNFDTGELFF. CDR3 sequence (DNA): TGTGCCAGCAACTTCGACACCGGGGAGCTGTTTTTT. The full variable domain, rest sourced from reference TRBV28 and TRBJ2-2, is DVKVTQSSRYLVKRTGEKVFLECVQDMDHENMFWYRQDPGLGLRLIYFSYDVKMKEKGDIPEGYSVSREKKERFSLILESASTNQTSMYLCASNFDTGELFFGEGSRLTVL.

This sequence joins TRBV7-2 and TRBJ2-7, with TRBD2 identical over 8 bases. From germline, CDR1 is SGHTA and CDR2 FQGNSA. The J segment lost 9 bases and the V segment lost 4 bases, leaving 8 bases of the junction unmatched. The CDR3 sequence is 13 residues long. This chain's CDR3 is CASSSRREGWQYF. The CDR3 DNA is TGTGCCAGCAGCTCCCGCCGGGAGGGCTGGCAGTACTTC.

The chain employs TRBV5-1 and TRBJ2-1, with D possibly matching TRBD1 (6 bases). CDR1 and CDR2 (germline): SGHRS, YFSETQ. The CDR3 loop spans 12 amino acids. V gave up 3 bases and J gave up 10 bases, with 11 bases separating them. This chain's CDR3 is CASSSEGTEQFF. As DNA, the CDR3 is TGCGCCAGCAGCTCGGAAGGGACAGAGCAGTTCTTC.

Here the CDR3 reads CASSKLSGRGDEQFF. The CDR3 DNA reads as TGTGCCAGCAGCAAACTTAGCGGGAGAGGCGATGAGCAGTTCTTC. The chain employs TRBV5-4 and TRBJ2-1, with TRBD2 matching 9 bases. The CDR3 runs 15 residues. The V gene's germline CDR1 is SGHNT and CDR2 YYREEE (reference sequence). J lost 8 bases, V lost 4 bases, and 10 bases had no gene match.

The table lists this clone with a count of one. The rearrangement links TRBV28 to TRBJ2-7, with TRBD1 identical over 9 bases. After removal of 6 bases from V and 2 bases from J, the junction contained 2 bases not matched to a gene. This CDR3 has 13 residues. Germline V gives CDR1 MDHEN, CDR2 SYDVKM. The CDR3 DNA is TGTGCCAGCAGATGGACAGGGGCCTACGAGCAGTACTTC. The encoded protein is CASRWTGAYEQYF.

This chain connects TRBV5-1 to TRBJ2-7; D perhaps matches TRBD1 (6 bases). The germline V gene has CDR1 SGHRS and CDR2 YFSETQ. Trimming stripped 6 bases from V and 1 base from J, with 17 bases between. CDR3 length: 15 amino acids. CDR3 DNA sequence: TGCGCCAGCACCTACAGGGCAGCGAAGTCCTACGAGCAGTACTTC. Amino acids: CASTYRAAKSYEQYF.

This clone was picked up one time. The CDR3 reads CASSYHRGVGDTQYF. As DNA, the CDR3 is TGTGCCAGCAGCTACCACAGGGGTGTCGGCGATACGCAGTATTTT. The rearrangement uses TRBV7-9 and TRBJ2-3; 7 positions agree with TRBD1. The CDR3 spans 15 residues. CDR1 is SEHNR and CDR2 is FQNEAQ in the germline V gene (reference sequence). Unmatched junction bases numbered 10, after V lost 4 bases and J lost 6 bases. The whole variable domain, remainder taken from reference TRBV7-9 and TRBJ2-3, is DTGVSQNPRHKITKRGQNVTFRCDPISEHNRLYWYRQTLGQGPEFLTYFQNEAQLEKSRLLSDRFSAERPKGSFSTLEIQRTEQGDSAMYLCASSYHRGVGDTQYFGPGTRLTVL.

This chain connects TRBV13 to TRBJ1-4; the D is unclear. V was clipped by 3 bases and J by 6 bases, with 8 bases between them. From germline, CDR1 is PRHDT and CDR2 FYEKMQ (reference sequence). The CDR3 has 13 amino acids. In nucleotides, the CDR3 is TGTGCCAGCAGCTTGGCTGATGATGAAAAACTGTTTTTT. Its translation is CASSLADDEKLFF.

The chain joins TRBV4-2 to TRBJ2-1, with 12 bases matching TRBD2. CDR1 is LGHNA and CDR2 is YNFKEQ in the germline V gene. V was clipped by 0 bases and J by 8 bases; unmatched bases: 11. This CDR3 contains 18 residues. The CDR3 DNA reads TGTGCCAGCAGCCAAGATGCCCCGGGACTAGCGGGTGGGTATGAGCAGTTCTTC. Residues: CASSQDAPGLAGGYEQFF.

The rearrangement joins TRBV9 to TRBJ2-1, with D tentatively TRBD2 (6 bases). CDR1 and CDR2 (germline): SGDLS, YYNGEE. V was cut by 0 bases and J by 8 bases, with 12 bases left in between. This CDR3 is 14 amino acids long. CDR3 nucleotides: TGTGCCAGCAGCGTAGCGGGAGTCCTCCATGAGCAGTTCTTC. This gives the protein CASSVAGVLHEQFF.

The chain is built from TRBV11-3 and TRBJ2-2; D uncertain. V was pared by 10 bases and J by 7 bases, with 7 bases between. The germline V gene encodes CDR1 SGHNT and CDR2 YENEEA. The CDR3 consists of 10 residues. The CDR3 spells CATPRGELFF. The CDR3 nucleotides are TGTGCCACCCCCCGCGGGGAGCTGTTTTTT.

Details on this clone: Additional DNA sequences in this sample encode the identical CDR3. The genes are TRBV15 and TRBJ1-4; tentatively, D is TRBD1 (6 bases). CDR1 and CDR2 (germline): LNHNV, YYDKDF (reference sequence). Trimming removed 4 bases from V and 3 bases from J, with 15 bases in between. This CDR3 is built from 16 residues. The CDR3 sequence: CATSTTPDSANEKLFF. CDR3 nucleotides: TGTGCCACCAGCACCACTCCGGACAGCGCTAATGAAAAACTGTTTTTT.

As concerns this clone: The sample has other DNA sequences that encode this CDR3 too. This chain uses TRBV7-9 with TRBJ2-3, with D unclear. V lost 1 base, J lost 4 bases, and 6 bases lay in between. Germline V gives CDR1 SEHNR, CDR2 FQNEAQ (reference sequence). CDR3 length: 13 residues. CDR3 sequence (DNA): TGTGCCAGCAGCTTAGGAGGCGCAGATACGCAGTATTTT. Its protein is CASSLGGADTQYF.

The chain carries TRBV5-6 and TRBJ2-7, with 7 bases fitting TRBD1. V shed 5 bases, J shed 0 bases, and the junction held 11 bases outside the gene matches. This CDR3 contains 16 residues. The germline V gene has CDR1 SGHDT and CDR2 YYEEEE. DNA for the CDR3: TGTGCCAGCAGACCGTTTCTAGGGACAGTCTCCTACGAGCAGTACTTC. This translates into CASRPFLGTVSYEQYF.

The chain couples TRBV4-1 to TRBJ2-1; unclear D gene. Germline V gives CDR1 MGHRA, CDR2 YSYEKL. CDR3 size: 13 residues. V was pared by 1 base and J by 6 bases, with 7 bases between. CDR3 sequence reads: CASSQGLSNEQFF. In DNA form, the CDR3 reads TGCGCCAGCAGCCAAGGTTTAAGCAATGAGCAGTTCTTC.

This chain uses TRBV7-2 with TRBJ2-4; TRBD2 is a possible D gene (6 bases). V lost 4 bases to trimming and J lost 9 bases, with 22 bases between them. The CDR3 covers 16 residues. CDR1 and CDR2 (germline): SGHTA, FQGNSA. The CDR3 is CASSWGFGGTLAIQYF. Here the CDR3 DNA reads TGTGCCAGCAGCTGGGGATTTGGGGGGACCCTAGCCATTCAGTACTTC.

CDR3 region: CASSLAFGTYEQYF. The CDR3 DNA is TGTGCCAGCAGTTTAGCTTTTGGGACCTACGAGCAGTACTTC. V usage is TRBV27 and J usage is TRBJ2-7; D not certain. Germline values: CDR1 MNHEY, CDR2 SMNVEV (reference sequence). The V gene lost 2 bases and the J gene lost 2 bases, with 10 bases spanning the gap. This CDR3 is 14 amino acids long.

The chain has TRBV10-2 and TRBJ1-6; unclear D gene. The V and J ends lost 4 bases and 3 bases respectively, with 10 bases between them. Per the germline V gene, CDR1 is WSHSY and CDR2 is SAAADI. This CDR3 has 15 residues. The CDR3 spells CASSVERNYNSPLHF. The CDR3 bases are TGCGCCAGCAGTGTGGAACGGAACTATAATTCACCCCTCCACTTT.

A single count supports this clone. V gene TRBV30 combines with J gene TRBJ2-6; tentatively, D is TRBD1 (7 bases). This CDR3 is 19 amino acids long. Germline CDR1 and CDR2: GTSNPN and SVGIG (reference sequence). Deletions cut 0 bases from V and 4 bases from J, with 22 bases between. CDR3 nucleotides: TGTGCCTGGAGTGTGGGTCAGGGGGGTCCTCTTCGCGGGGCCAACGTCCTGACTTTC. Protein: CAWSVGQGGPLRGANVLTF.

The rearrangement uses TRBV10-3 and TRBJ1-1; D might be TRBD1 (5 bases). Trimming took 7 bases from V and 1 from J, leaving 19 bases between them. The CDR3 has 16 amino acids. CDR1 is ENHRY, CDR2 SYGVKD, per germline. CDR3 sequence reads: CAIKSTVGARNTEAFF. The CDR3 DNA sequence: TGTGCCATCAAATCGACGGTAGGGGCGAGGAACACTGAAGCTTTCTTT.

A note on this clone: Relative to the germline gene, one junction end is altered; a read error may explain this. The chain carries TRBV29-1 and TRBJ1-1; TRBD1 is a possible D gene (5 bases). Germline CDR1 reads SQVTM; CDR2 reads ANQGSEA. The CDR3 runs to 13 residues. The CDR3 loop is CSVQDSFNTEAFF. The CDR3 region has the DNA TGCAGCGTTCAAGACAGTTTCAACACTGAAGCTTTCTTT.

The chain employs TRBV5-4 and TRBJ2-7, with 8 nucleotides matching TRBD1. The length of the CDR3 is 12 residues. V lost 5 bases, J lost 7 bases, and 5 bases stayed unmatched. CDR1 is SGHNT and CDR2 is YYREEE in the germline V gene (reference sequence). The CDR3 sequence: CASRYTGGEQYF. CDR3 coding DNA: TGTGCCAGCAGGTATACAGGGGGAGAGCAGTACTTC.